This record looks at one T cell receptor beta chain sequence and its context. What this receptor recognizes is not known. Base-call qualities are not available, and no considerably larger clone is one nucleotide away. The data were taken from a study of blood T cell repertoires in COVID-19 (dated by TCRdb to 2018 to 2021). About the full investigation: Samples covering the acute and convalescent phases of COVID-19 were provided by collaborators in the United States, Italy and Spain. The material from the prospective study consisted of cDNA or gDNA derived from T cells, B-cell-depleted T cells, or PBMCs. Subjects who had been exposed to COVID-19, were actively infected with it, or had recovered from it provided the deeply sampled blood TCRbeta repertoires that made up the dataset. The repertoires were released in a freely available public database meant as a resource for research on the immune response to SARS-CoV-2. Samples were obtained from the ongoing ImmuneRACE study (first 160 participants) and from 1,000 to 1,500 subjects provided by 6 global collaborators. The sample metadata nearly always contained a de-identified subject ID, COVID-19 status, age in years and sex. Where available, HLA class I and class II types were taken from metadata supplied by the sample provider and were not determined by assay-based typing. Beyond this particular receptor, the publication reports: The quantity of clinical and demographic metadata differed by source and by participant and was supplied without curation.

The immunoSEQ Assay, a bias-controlled multiplex PCR, was used to amplify TCRbeta CDR3 regions from genomic DNA. The study's own analysis went as follows. Nucleated cell counts per sample were estimated from amplification of reference gene primers within the assay. To quantify the absolute abundance of each unique TCRbeta CDR3 rearrangement, sequence reads were collapsed and filtered. For each sample, productive Simpson clonality was calculated as the square root of Simpson's diversity index over productive rearrangements. The table comes from immuneACCESS by way of TCRdb, which keeps in-frame sequences with V and J called. Part of the clones is missing from these tables; in studies checked, under half for an unresolved V gene and the rest for unknown reasons. That table supplies the V and J calls and clone size; D and trimming were determined from the DNA. This sample has about 170,000 clones in its table, and approximately 90% of those were observed once. Of the sample, roughly 4.5% is held by the ten largest clones.

One collaborating source in Seattle enrolled patients while the patients were actively infected and followed the patients over time throughout the course of disease. Each collaborating institution followed its own protocols to collect whole blood in K2EDTA tubes. For TCRbeta analysis, collaborators shipped samples as frozen whole blood, isolated PBMCs, or DNA extracted from either of those sample types. Relative to germline, V is missing 6 bases and J is missing 8 bases, with 6 bases of the junction outside any gene match. From a lookup of the germline V gene, CDR1 and CDR2 are MNHNS and SASEGT. The CDR3 numbers 14 residues from cysteine through phenylalanine. Just the 42-base CDR3 DNA is kept, in frame starting at base 1.

The sequence came from a man aged 18 to 35 with COVID-19, enrolled during active disease. Sequencing was carried out using peripheral blood. The chain couples TRBV6-1 to TRBJ2-1; 11 bases in the middle match TRBD2. The CDR3 is CASSPRLAGHEQFF. The DNA sequence is as follows: TGTGCCAGCAGCCCAAGACTAGCGGGGCATGAGCAGTTCTTC.